What follows are 23 T cell receptor beta chains derived from one specimen sequenced in a study of yellow fever vaccine responses in identical twins. Via MiXCR, TCRdb re-called the RT-PCR reads, giving one row per CDR3 protein. The sample lists fewer than 3,000 distinct CDR3 sequences, about 90% occurring once. Source: T cells from blood (PBMCs), unsorted or a sorted subset (not recorded which), taken before or after yellow fever vaccination (not recorded which). The origin of the receptors is a female donor who received the yellow fever vaccine.

The chain joins TRBV7-9 to TRBJ1-1; D call uncertain. The CDR3 loop spans 12 amino acids. From germline, CDR1 is SEHNR and CDR2 FQNEAQ (reference sequence). The V end lost 4 bases, the J end lost 11 bases, and 14 bases lay between the germline ends. CDR3 amino acids: CASSSDPPRAFF. The DNA for the CDR3 is TGTGCCAGCAGCTCCGACCCTCCCCGGGCTTTCTTT.

This chain connects TRBV18 to TRBJ2-7; the D call may be TRBD1 or TRBD2 (5 bases each). V lost 3 bases to trimming and J lost 2 bases, with 11 bases between them. Germline CDR1 and CDR2: KGHSH and LQKENI. The CDR3 consists of 14 residues. The DNA of the CDR3 is TGTGCCAGCTCACCGGGACGGCAGACCTACGAGCAGTACTTC. It specifies CASSPGRQTYEQYF.

On this clonotype: Because the CDR3's place on the DNA is in doubt, the DNA is left out and the CDR3 is given as listed by TCRdb. V usage is TRBV7-9 and J usage is TRBJ2-2; TRBD1 was called by the table and not checked on the DNA. Looked up from germline, CDR1 is SEHNR and CDR2 is FQNEAQ (reference sequence). The CDR3 contains 15 residues when both ends are counted. The CDR3 is CASSLRGFNPGSCFF.

The J gene is TRBJ1-1, the V gene TRBV2; the D gene is possibly TRBD1 (6 bases). Trimming took off 4 bases at V and 8 bases at J, with 11 bases between the two ends. Germline CDR1 is SNHLY and CDR2 is FYNNEI. The CDR3 runs 12 residues. CDR3 sequence: CASSVDSREAFF. CDR3 nucleotide sequence: TGTGCCAGCAGTGTGGACAGCAGAGAAGCTTTCTTT.

Written as DNA, the CDR3 is TGTGCCAGCTCACCAACGGTCCCCGGGCCCCAGCATTTT. Protein sequence: CASSPTVPGPQHF. The chain has TRBV18 and TRBJ1-5; the D is unclear. This CDR3 has 13 amino acids. The germline gives CDR1 KGHSH, CDR2 LQKENI. V shed 2 bases and J shed 9 bases, with 11 bases lying between them.

The chain employs TRBV6-1 and TRBJ1-2, with D hard to call. This CDR3 has 14 residues. Trimming removed 4 bases from V and 4 bases from J, with 13 bases in between. From germline, CDR1 is MNHNS and CDR2 SASEGT. The DNA for the CDR3 is TGTGCCAGCAGTGTCACGTCAGGCGGCTATGGCTACACCTTC. Translating gives CASSVTSGGYGYTF.

The chain carries TRBV2 and TRBJ1-1; maybe TRBD1 (5 bases). CDR1 SNHLY and CDR2 FYNNEI come from the germline V gene. The length of the CDR3 is 16 residues. V gave up 1 base and J gave up 0 bases, with 12 bases separating them. The DNA for the CDR3 is TGTGCCAGCAGTGAAGGACAGTTCGCTGTGAACACTGAAGCTTTCTTT. Protein product: CASSEGQFAVNTEAFF.

The chain links TRBV6-5 to TRBJ1-1; D gene uncertain. Germline loops: CDR1 MNHEY, CDR2 SVGAGI. The CDR3 is made up of 17 amino acids. Trimming removed 0 bases at V and 0 bases at J, with 14 bases between. The CDR3 loop is CASSYSGLAGVNTEAFF. In DNA, the CDR3 is TGTGCCAGCAGTTACTCGGGGTTGGCAGGCGTGAACACTGAAGCTTTCTTT.

The chain couples TRBV13 to TRBJ2-1; no firm D call. This CDR3 is 11 amino acids long. Trimming took 7 bases from V and 3 from J, leaving 4 bases between them. Germline-derived CDR1 and CDR2 are PRHDT and FYEKMQ (reference sequence). CDR3 protein: CASTYYNEQFF. CDR3 coding DNA: TGTGCCAGCACCTACTACAATGAGCAGTTCTTC.

This chain links TRBV27 with TRBJ2-1; the match to TRBD2 covers 15 bases. The CDR3 contains 16 residues. The germline V gene has CDR1 MNHEY and CDR2 SMNVEV (reference sequence). Losses at the gene ends were 7 bases for V and 6 bases for J; bases not matched to a gene: 7. Written as DNA, the CDR3 is TGTGCCAGCACTGGACTAGCGGGAGGGCCGGGCAATGAGCAGTTCTTC. The encoded protein is CASTGLAGGPGNEQFF.

This chain links TRBV2 with TRBJ2-3; 8 bases fit TRBD1. The CDR3 is 14 amino acids. Per the germline V gene, CDR1 is SNHLY and CDR2 is FYNNEI. The V gene end was trimmed by 4 bases and the J gene end by 2 bases; junction bases not matched to a gene: 2. The CDR3, as DNA: TGTGCCAGCAGTGTGGACAGGGCCACAGATACGCAGTATTTT. Its protein product is CASSVDRATDTQYF. The full variable domain, completed using reference TRBV2 and TRBJ2-3, is EPEVTQTPSHQVTQMGQEVILRCVPISNHLYFYWYRQILGQKVEFLVSFYNNEISEKSEIFDDQFSVERPDGSNFTLKIRSTKLEDSAMYFCASSVDRATDTQYFGPGTRLTVL.

In DNA, the CDR3 is TGTGCCAGCAGGACAATCGACAGGGCCTACACAGATACGCAGTATTTT. Translated: CASRTIDRAYTDTQYF. The chain uses TRBV2 and TRBJ2-3; TRBD1 agrees at 7 bases. V shed 6 bases and J 2 bases; nucleotides not matched to a gene: 11. The CDR3 has 16 amino acids. Per the germline V gene, CDR1 is SNHLY and CDR2 is FYNNEI.

The chain links TRBV5-5 to TRBJ2-1; D remains unclear. Germline lookup yields CDR1 SGHKS and CDR2 YYEKEE (reference sequence). The CDR3 length is 15 residues. V was clipped by 1 base and J by 0 bases, with 8 bases between them. CDR3 sequence reads: CASSLQLSSYNEQFF. In DNA form, the CDR3 reads TGTGCCAGCAGCTTGCAGTTAAGCTCCTACAATGAGCAGTTCTTC.

V is TRBV4-2 and J is TRBJ2-3; D might be TRBD1 (6 bases). The CDR3 runs to 15 residues. V lost 5 bases and J 2 bases, leaving 14 bases between the germline ends. Germline CDR1 reads LGHNA; CDR2 reads YNFKEQ. The chain's CDR3 is CASSTRGQPTDTQYF. CDR3 bases: TGTGCCAGCAGCACAAGGGGACAACCCACAGATACGCAGTATTTT.

CDR3 DNA sequence: TGTGCCAGCAGCCCCCGACTAGCGGGAGATATCGAGCAGTACTTC. Translated: CASSPRLAGDIEQYF. The chain carries TRBV7-9 and TRBJ2-7, with 12 bases matching TRBD2. Germline lookup yields CDR1 SEHNR and CDR2 FQNEAQ (reference sequence). The CDR3 has 15 residues. J gave up 6 bases and V 5 bases, and 8 bases lay outside the gene matches. Drawing the rest from reference TRBV7-9 and TRBJ2-7, the complete variable domain is DTGVSQNPRHKITKRGQNVTFRCDPISEHNRLYWYRQTLGQGPEFLTYFQNEAQLEKSRLLSDRFSAERPKGSFSTLEIQRTEQGDSAMYLCASSPRLAGDIEQYFGPGTRLTVT.

The chain recombines TRBV5-6 with TRBJ2-5; perhaps TRBD1 as D (6 bases). The CDR3 length is 13 residues. The V end lost 4 bases, the J end lost 5 bases, and 12 bases lay between the germline ends. The V gene's germline CDR1 is SGHDT and CDR2 YYEEEE. CDR3 protein: CASSQGRRETQYF. In DNA form, the CDR3 reads TGTGCCAGCAGCCAGGGGCGGAGGGAGACCCAGTACTTC.

The chain carries TRBV5-1 and TRBJ1-4; D gene unclear. The CDR3 is 14 amino acids. Germline-derived CDR1 and CDR2 are SGHRS and YFSETQ. Trimming left V 1 base short and J 4 bases short, with 8 bases between. This CDR3 reads CASSLMGDNEKLFF. The DNA for the CDR3 is TGCGCCAGCAGCTTGATGGGAGATAATGAAAAACTGTTTTTT.

The rearrangement uses TRBV6-1 and TRBJ1-1; D unclear. This CDR3 contains 12 residues. V lost 8 bases, J lost 6 bases, and 13 bases lay in between. Germline CDR1 MNHNS, CDR2 SASEGT. CDR3 loop: CASRHPQAEAFF. CDR3 nucleotide sequence: TGTGCCAGCCGGCACCCGCAGGCTGAAGCTTTCTTT.

This clonotype appeared a single time. The CDR3 sequence: CASSLGGSKRNEQFF. CDR3 coding DNA: TGCGCCAGCAGCCTGGGGGGCTCCAAGAGGAATGAGCAGTTCTTC. V gene TRBV5-1 combines with J gene TRBJ2-1; D tentatively fits TRBD1 or TRBD2 (6 bases each). Germline CDR1 reads SGHRS; CDR2 reads YFSETQ. This CDR3 is built from 15 residues. V was shortened by 4 bases and J by 7 bases, with 18 bases between the two germline ends.

The chain couples TRBV10-1 to TRBJ2-5; D not certain. The CDR3 extends over 11 amino acids. V gave up 3 bases and J gave up 5 bases, with 4 bases separating them. Germline V gene lookup returns CDR1 WNHNN and CDR2 SYGVQD (reference sequence). As DNA, the CDR3 is TGCGCCAGCAGTGAAGGGGAGACCCAGTACTTC. It specifies CASSEGETQYF.

V gene TRBV12-3 or TRBV12-4 combines with J gene TRBJ1-2; D might be TRBD1 (5 bases). CDR3 length equals 13 residues. Trimming cost V 7 bases and J 4 bases, with 13 bases left between them. The CDR3 loop reads CASTLGRGYGYTF. Here the CDR3 DNA reads TGTGCCAGCACCTTGGGGCGCGGCTATGGCTACACCTTC.

This sequence joins TRBV29-1 and TRBJ1-3; a possible D gene is TRBD1 (5 bases). Trimming left V 0 bases short and J 0 bases short, with 12 bases between. The CDR3 runs 16 residues. CDR1 is SQVTM and CDR2 is ANQGSEA in the germline V gene. In DNA form, the CDR3 reads TGCAGCGTTGAAGATCGGGCAGGGAGCTCTGGAAACACCATATATTTT. Translated: CSVEDRAGSSGNTIYF.

J is TRBJ2-1 and V is TRBV5-4; TRBD2 matches at 8 bases. The V gene end was trimmed by 1 base and the J gene end by 5 bases; junction bases not matched to a gene: 5. Germline CDR1 is SGHNT and CDR2 is YYREEE (reference sequence). The CDR3 contains 15 residues. CDR3 DNA: TGTGCCAGCAGCTTGAAGACTAGCGTGAACAATGAGCAGTTCTTC. It codes for CASSLKTSVNNEQFF.